The T cell receptor beta chain described here comes from a study of hypomethylating agent response in myelodysplastic syndrome. Study summary: Either azacitidine (about 75% of the 11) or decitabine (3 of 11) was given.

CDR1 and CDR2 from the germline V gene are SGHRS and YFSETQ. CDR3 length: 13 amino acids. With V trimmed by 4 bases and J by 8 bases, 6 bases remained unmatched. Survey resolution used two replicates of about 200 ng, totaling approximately 400 ng DNA. Assay: immunoSEQ multiplex PCR; the TCRdb copy retains only in-frame clones and omits some. The sample holds several thousand clones, approximately 82% seen once. Overall study results and limits: Shared GLIPH2 clusters possibly recognizing novel MDS antigens remain unconfirmed. Non-responders showed more contracted clonotypes post-treatment, while responders showed more novel ones.

The table lists this clone with a count of one. The antigen is not known. The chain links TRBV5-1 to TRBJ2-1; 7 bases are a match to TRBD1. The material sequenced was bone marrow, taken before or after starting hypomethylating agent treatment for myelodysplastic syndrome (not recorded which). This receptor was taken from a human donor with myelodysplastic syndrome. The CDR3 DNA is TGCGCCAGCAGCCTACGACAGGGCGATGAGCAGTTCTTC. Encoded protein: CASSLRQGDEQFF.